A selection of T cell receptor beta chains follows, all from one sample in a study of blood T cell repertoires in COVID-19. Repertoires were generated with immunoSEQ multiplex PCR, while TCRdb's copy carries only in-frame clones and drops some. Of a few hundred thousand clones listed, approximately 85% are singletons. The specimen sequenced was peripheral blood. These receptor sequences come from a woman aged 25 to 39 with acute or convalescent COVID-19. CDR3s include the opening cysteine and the closing phenylalanine or tryptophan. Fields, in order: CDR3 length, J gene, D gene, V gene, clone size, CDR3 DNA, CDR3 protein. The D gene is left open where the match is weak. The size entry is marked missing in some rows and otherwise reads once, few, many or a size class.

>17|TRBJ2-1|NA|TRBV27|NA
TGTGCCAGCAGTTTAAATACTGGGGCGGCGGTATACAATGAGCAGTTCTTC
CASSLNTGAAVYNEQFF
>17|TRBJ2-1|TRBD2|TRBV11-2|NA
TGTGCCAGCAGCTTAGCGGCGTCTAGCGGGACTTACAATGAGCAGTTCTTC
CASSLAASSGTYNEQFF
>14|TRBJ2-1|NA|TRBV10-2|NA
TGCGCCTCGGGGGTTCGCGGGATTGGGAATGAGCAGTTCTTC
CASGVRGIGNEQFF
>16|TRBJ2-5|TRBD1|TRBV24-1|NA
TGTGCCACCAGTGATTTCGGACAGGGGACACAAGAGACCCAGTACTTC
CATSDFGQGTQETQYF
>13|TRBJ2-3|NA|TRBV19|NA
TGTGCCAGTAGTATAGGACTCAGAGATACGCAGTATTTT
CASSIGLRDTQYF
>14|TRBJ1-6|NA|TRBV27|NA
TGTGCCAGCAGTTTCCCAGGGCTAGGTTCACCCCTCCACTTT
CASSFPGLGSPLHF
>15|TRBJ2-7|TRBD1|TRBV6-5|NA
TGTGCCAGCAGTACAACCGGGACAGCTTCCTACGAGCAGTACTTC
CASSTTGTASYEQYF
>17|TRBJ2-2|TRBD2|TRBV18|NA
TGTGCCAGCTCACCATATCCCAGCGGGAGTCTGACCGGGGAGCTGTTTTTT
CASSPYPSGSLTGELFF
>13|TRBJ2-7|TRBD2|TRBV27|NA
TGTGCCAGCAAACTAGCGGGAGCTTACGAGCAGTACTTC
CASKLAGAYEQYF
>13|TRBJ1-1|NA|TRBV28|NA
TGTGCCAGCAGTATTAAAATGAACACTGAAGCTTTCTTT
CASSIKMNTEAFF
>13|TRBJ2-4|NA|TRBV29-1|NA
TGCAGCGTTGATCCGGGTGACCAAAACATTCAGTACTTC
CSVDPGDQNIQYF
>13|TRBJ1-5|NA|TRBV19|NA
TGTGCCAGTAGTATAGTTGTAGAGCAGCCCCAGCATTTT
CASSIVVEQPQHF
>13|TRBJ2-5|NA|TRBV9|NA
TGTGCCAGCAGCCCCGTGGGCTCAGAGACCCAGTACTTC
CASSPVGSETQYF
>14|TRBJ1-1|TRBD1|TRBV2|NA
TGTGCCACCAGACAGGGGGCTGGGAACACTGAAGCTTTCTTT
CATRQGAGNTEAFF
>15|TRBJ2-1|TRBD2|TRBV4-3|NA
TGCGCCAGCAGCCAAGAAGCGGGGACCTACAATGAGCAGTTCTTC
CASSQEAGTYNEQFF
>16|TRBJ1-4|TRBD1|TRBV15|NA
TGTGCCACCAGCAGGGCAAGGGACAGGGGTCGTGAAAAACTGTTTTTT
CATSRARDRGREKLFF
>16|TRBJ2-5|TRBD2|TRBV5-6|NA
TGTGCCAGCAGCTTATTTCGGACTAGCGACCAAGAGACCCAGTACTTC
CASSLFRTSDQETQYF
>12|TRBJ1-2|NA|TRBV7-9|few
TGTGCCAGCAGCTTTAACAGGGCTGGCTACACCTTC
CASSFNRAGYTF
>15|TRBJ2-1|TRBD1|TRBV23-1|NA
TGCGCCAGCAGTCAAACAGGGGGCTTGTACAATGAGCAGTTCTTC
CASSQTGGLYNEQFF
>13|TRBJ2-7|NA|TRBV18|NA
TGTGCCAGCTCACCAAGTAGAGCCTACGAGCAGTACTTC
CASSPSRAYEQYF
>15|TRBJ2-5|TRBD1|TRBV5-1|NA
TGCGCCAGCAGCTCTCCTCGGGACAGGGTAGAGACCCAGTACTTC
CASSSPRDRVETQYF
>14|TRBJ1-1|NA|TRBV5-6|NA
TGTGCCAGCAGTCCGGCAATGGGTAGCATGGAAGCTTTCTTT
CASSPAMGSMEAFF
>12|TRBJ2-7|TRBD1|TRBV7-2|few
TGTGCCAGCAGCGGGACAGGGTACGAGCAGTACTTC
CASSGTGYEQYF
>16|TRBJ2-4|NA|TRBV11-2|NA
TGTGCCAGCAGCGAGGGGGGGGAGGGCGCCAAAAACATTCAGTACTTC
CASSEGGEGAKNIQYF
>14|TRBJ2-7|TRBD1|TRBV6-5|NA
TGTGCCAGCACCCCGGGACAGGGGTTCAACGAGCAGTACTTC
CASTPGQGFNEQYF
>13|TRBJ2-2|NA|TRBV6-5|NA
TGTGCCAGCAGTTATGGGGCCGCCGGGGAGCTGTTTTTT
CASSYGAAGELFF
>15|TRBJ2-1|NA|TRBV6-5|NA
TGTGCCAGCAGTTATGCGGGGGCGCGGGCCAATGAGCAGTTCTTC
CASSYAGARANEQFF
>14|TRBJ2-7|TRBD2|TRBV6-5|NA
TGTGCCAGCAGTTACCGGGCGGGAGGGAACGAGCAGTACTTC
CASSYRAGGNEQYF
>17|TRBJ1-3|TRBD1|TRBV15|NA
TGTGCCACCAGCAGAGGAGGCAGGGGGCGAGCTGGAAACACCATATATTTT
CATSRGGRGRAGNTIYF
>11|TRBJ2-7|NA|TRBV6-2/TRBV6-3|NA
TGTGCCAGCAGTATCAAATACGAGCAGTACTTC
CASSIKYEQYF
>16|TRBJ2-7|NA|TRBV15|NA
TGTGCCACCAGCAGAGATGGGGCGTCTAGCTCCTACGAGCAGTACTTC
CATSRDGASSSYEQYF
>14|TRBJ2-6|NA|TRBV7-9|NA
TGTGCCAGCAGCCCAGTCTCTGGGGCCAACGTCCTGACTTTC
CASSPVSGANVLTF
>15|TRBJ2-3|NA|TRBV5-6|once
TGTGCCAGCAGCTTGGGGCAGGGGAAGACAGATACGCAGTATTTT
CASSLGQGKTDTQYF
>13|TRBJ2-5|TRBD1|TRBV24-1|NA
TGTGCCACCAGTCAGACAGGGGCAGAGACCCAGTACTTC
CATSQTGAETQYF
>15|TRBJ2-7|TRBD1|TRBV7-6|once
TGTGCCAGCAGCCGAGAACGGACAGGGGGCTACGAGCAGTACTTC
CASSRERTGGYEQYF
>18|TRBJ2-1|TRBD2|TRBV9|NA
TGTGCCAGCAGCGTAGAACTAGCGGGAGTCCACTTGCGAAATGAGCAGTTCTTC
CASSVELAGVHLRNEQFF
>16|TRBJ2-7|NA|TRBV15|many
TGTGCCACCAGCAGTAGTGGTTCCGGACTTTCCTACGAGCAGTACTTC
CATSSSGSGLSYEQYF
>21|TRBJ1-6|NA|TRBV4-2|NA
TGTGCCAGCAGCCAAGATGATTCTGGGGGGAGAACGAGCTCCTATAATTCACCCCTCCACTTT
CASSQDDSGGRTSSYNSPLHF
>14|TRBJ2-1|NA|TRBV9|NA
TGTGCCAGCAGCTCCTCCGGGACCTACAATGAGCAGTTCTTC
CASSSSGTYNEQFF
>12|TRBJ1-3|NA|TRBV7-9|NA
TGTGCCAGCAGCGTTTCTAGCCCCACCATATATTTT
CASSVSSPTIYF
>14|TRBJ2-5|NA|TRBV18|NA
TGTGCCAGCTCACCCGGAGTGCCGGGGGAGACCCAGTACTTC
CASSPGVPGETQYF
>16|TRBJ2-3|NA|TRBV18|NA
TGTGCCAGCTCACCCGCTAGCTTTTTTGTCGCAGATACGCAGTATTTT
CASSPASFFVADTQYF